These T cell receptor beta chains were read from a single sample in a study of shared clonotypes between healthy human individuals. Using immunoSEQ multiplex PCR, the repertoire was profiled, and TCRdb retains in-frame clones only, with some absent. Altogether roughly 2 million clones are present, roughly 95% being singletons, with the ten largest covering 0.9% to 1.3%. Sequenced sample: naive CD8+ T cells sorted from blood. The receptors come from a man aged 18-30 years in good health. The CDR3 runs from the conserved cysteine through the conserved F or W. D genes are given only for firm matches. The size entry is marked missing in some rows and otherwise reads once, few, many or a size class.

>TRBD1|TRBV7-9|few|TRBJ1-1
CASRGGDTEAFF
TGTGCCAGCAGAGGGGGCGACACTGAAGCTTTCTTT
>TRBD1|TRBV6-5|once|TRBJ2-5
CASSSGDRGTVAQYF
TGTGCCAGCAGTTCGGGGGACAGGGGGACTGTGGCCCAGTACTTC
>TRBD1|TRBV6-5|-|TRBJ1-6
CASSYSGGGNSPLHF
TGTGCCAGCAGTTACTCAGGGGGCGGTAATTCACCCCTCCACTTT
>-|TRBV4-1|once|TRBJ2-6
CASSLRDSSSGANVLTF
TGCGCCAGCAGCCTCCGGGACTCTAGCTCTGGGGCCAACGTCCTGACTTTC
>-|TRBV15|-|TRBJ1-6
CATRLDNYSPLHF
TGTGCCACCAGACTGGACAATTATTCACCCCTCCACTTT
>TRBD1|TRBV18|-|TRBJ1-5
CASSPTWDRGTQPQHF
TGTGCCAGCTCACCAACGTGGGACAGGGGCACTCAGCCCCAGCATTTT
>TRBD2|TRBV5-1|-|TRBJ2-5
CASSPPTSGSQETQYF
TGCGCCAGCAGCCCCCCGACTAGCGGGAGCCAAGAGACCCAGTACTTC
>TRBD1|TRBV28|-|TRBJ1-6
CASDTGGYNSPLHF
TGTGCCAGCGATACAGGGGGCTATAATTCACCCCTCCACTTT
>-|TRBV7-7|-|TRBJ2-1
CASSSGETWHRNEQFF
TGTGCTAGCAGCTCAGGGGAGACTTGGCACCGGAATGAGCAGTTCTTC
>-|TRBV4-2|-|TRBJ1-6
CASSQVEFGLTNNSPLHF
TGTGCCAGCAGCCAAGTGGAGTTCGGATTGACAAATAATTCACCCCTCCACTTT
>TRBD1|TRBV18|-|TRBJ2-3
CASSPGPLDRENTDTQYF
TGTGCCAGCTCACCAGGGCCGTTAGACAGGGAAAACACAGATACGCAGTATTTT
>TRBD1|TRBV27|-|TRBJ1-3
CASMLDRGTGNTIYF
TGTGCCAGCATGTTGGACAGGGGCACTGGAAACACCATATATTTT
>-|TRBV27|-|TRBJ1-4
CASSLSLGRDEKLFF
TGTGCCAGCAGTTTATCATTGGGCAGGGACGAAAAACTGTTTTTT
>TRBD2|TRBV10-3|-|TRBJ2-7
CAISEAVGGGAYEQYF
TGTGCCATCAGTGAGGCAGTTGGCGGGGGGGCCTACGAGCAGTACTTC
>TRBD1|TRBV27|-|TRBJ1-5
CASSLSQGNQPQHF
TGTGCCAGCAGTTTGTCACAGGGGAATCAGCCCCAGCATTTT
>TRBD2|TRBV9|-|TRBJ2-1
CASSVGDSGGEDYNEQFF
TGTGCCAGCAGCGTAGGAGATAGCGGGGGGGAAGATTACAATGAGCAGTTCTTC
>TRBD2|TRBV27|-|TRBJ2-5
CASSLLVAGGQETQYF
TGTGCCAGCAGTTTATTGGTAGCGGGAGGGCAAGAGACCCAGTACTTC
>TRBD2|TRBV29-1|-|TRBJ2-1
CSVETREGRRDEQFF
TGCAGCGTTGAAACACGGGAGGGCCGTAGAGATGAGCAGTTCTTC
>-|TRBV12-5|-|TRBJ2-3
CASGYNTDTQYF
TGTGCTAGTGGATACAACACAGATACGCAGTATTTT
>-|TRBV9|once|TRBJ2-7
CASTPPSGAPLEQYF
TGTGCCAGCACCCCCCCAAGCGGAGCCCCCCTCGAGCAGTACTTC
>TRBD1|TRBV27|-|TRBJ1-2
CASRPVQGAGGYTF
TGTGCCAGCAGACCTGTCCAGGGGGCGGGTGGCTACACCTTC